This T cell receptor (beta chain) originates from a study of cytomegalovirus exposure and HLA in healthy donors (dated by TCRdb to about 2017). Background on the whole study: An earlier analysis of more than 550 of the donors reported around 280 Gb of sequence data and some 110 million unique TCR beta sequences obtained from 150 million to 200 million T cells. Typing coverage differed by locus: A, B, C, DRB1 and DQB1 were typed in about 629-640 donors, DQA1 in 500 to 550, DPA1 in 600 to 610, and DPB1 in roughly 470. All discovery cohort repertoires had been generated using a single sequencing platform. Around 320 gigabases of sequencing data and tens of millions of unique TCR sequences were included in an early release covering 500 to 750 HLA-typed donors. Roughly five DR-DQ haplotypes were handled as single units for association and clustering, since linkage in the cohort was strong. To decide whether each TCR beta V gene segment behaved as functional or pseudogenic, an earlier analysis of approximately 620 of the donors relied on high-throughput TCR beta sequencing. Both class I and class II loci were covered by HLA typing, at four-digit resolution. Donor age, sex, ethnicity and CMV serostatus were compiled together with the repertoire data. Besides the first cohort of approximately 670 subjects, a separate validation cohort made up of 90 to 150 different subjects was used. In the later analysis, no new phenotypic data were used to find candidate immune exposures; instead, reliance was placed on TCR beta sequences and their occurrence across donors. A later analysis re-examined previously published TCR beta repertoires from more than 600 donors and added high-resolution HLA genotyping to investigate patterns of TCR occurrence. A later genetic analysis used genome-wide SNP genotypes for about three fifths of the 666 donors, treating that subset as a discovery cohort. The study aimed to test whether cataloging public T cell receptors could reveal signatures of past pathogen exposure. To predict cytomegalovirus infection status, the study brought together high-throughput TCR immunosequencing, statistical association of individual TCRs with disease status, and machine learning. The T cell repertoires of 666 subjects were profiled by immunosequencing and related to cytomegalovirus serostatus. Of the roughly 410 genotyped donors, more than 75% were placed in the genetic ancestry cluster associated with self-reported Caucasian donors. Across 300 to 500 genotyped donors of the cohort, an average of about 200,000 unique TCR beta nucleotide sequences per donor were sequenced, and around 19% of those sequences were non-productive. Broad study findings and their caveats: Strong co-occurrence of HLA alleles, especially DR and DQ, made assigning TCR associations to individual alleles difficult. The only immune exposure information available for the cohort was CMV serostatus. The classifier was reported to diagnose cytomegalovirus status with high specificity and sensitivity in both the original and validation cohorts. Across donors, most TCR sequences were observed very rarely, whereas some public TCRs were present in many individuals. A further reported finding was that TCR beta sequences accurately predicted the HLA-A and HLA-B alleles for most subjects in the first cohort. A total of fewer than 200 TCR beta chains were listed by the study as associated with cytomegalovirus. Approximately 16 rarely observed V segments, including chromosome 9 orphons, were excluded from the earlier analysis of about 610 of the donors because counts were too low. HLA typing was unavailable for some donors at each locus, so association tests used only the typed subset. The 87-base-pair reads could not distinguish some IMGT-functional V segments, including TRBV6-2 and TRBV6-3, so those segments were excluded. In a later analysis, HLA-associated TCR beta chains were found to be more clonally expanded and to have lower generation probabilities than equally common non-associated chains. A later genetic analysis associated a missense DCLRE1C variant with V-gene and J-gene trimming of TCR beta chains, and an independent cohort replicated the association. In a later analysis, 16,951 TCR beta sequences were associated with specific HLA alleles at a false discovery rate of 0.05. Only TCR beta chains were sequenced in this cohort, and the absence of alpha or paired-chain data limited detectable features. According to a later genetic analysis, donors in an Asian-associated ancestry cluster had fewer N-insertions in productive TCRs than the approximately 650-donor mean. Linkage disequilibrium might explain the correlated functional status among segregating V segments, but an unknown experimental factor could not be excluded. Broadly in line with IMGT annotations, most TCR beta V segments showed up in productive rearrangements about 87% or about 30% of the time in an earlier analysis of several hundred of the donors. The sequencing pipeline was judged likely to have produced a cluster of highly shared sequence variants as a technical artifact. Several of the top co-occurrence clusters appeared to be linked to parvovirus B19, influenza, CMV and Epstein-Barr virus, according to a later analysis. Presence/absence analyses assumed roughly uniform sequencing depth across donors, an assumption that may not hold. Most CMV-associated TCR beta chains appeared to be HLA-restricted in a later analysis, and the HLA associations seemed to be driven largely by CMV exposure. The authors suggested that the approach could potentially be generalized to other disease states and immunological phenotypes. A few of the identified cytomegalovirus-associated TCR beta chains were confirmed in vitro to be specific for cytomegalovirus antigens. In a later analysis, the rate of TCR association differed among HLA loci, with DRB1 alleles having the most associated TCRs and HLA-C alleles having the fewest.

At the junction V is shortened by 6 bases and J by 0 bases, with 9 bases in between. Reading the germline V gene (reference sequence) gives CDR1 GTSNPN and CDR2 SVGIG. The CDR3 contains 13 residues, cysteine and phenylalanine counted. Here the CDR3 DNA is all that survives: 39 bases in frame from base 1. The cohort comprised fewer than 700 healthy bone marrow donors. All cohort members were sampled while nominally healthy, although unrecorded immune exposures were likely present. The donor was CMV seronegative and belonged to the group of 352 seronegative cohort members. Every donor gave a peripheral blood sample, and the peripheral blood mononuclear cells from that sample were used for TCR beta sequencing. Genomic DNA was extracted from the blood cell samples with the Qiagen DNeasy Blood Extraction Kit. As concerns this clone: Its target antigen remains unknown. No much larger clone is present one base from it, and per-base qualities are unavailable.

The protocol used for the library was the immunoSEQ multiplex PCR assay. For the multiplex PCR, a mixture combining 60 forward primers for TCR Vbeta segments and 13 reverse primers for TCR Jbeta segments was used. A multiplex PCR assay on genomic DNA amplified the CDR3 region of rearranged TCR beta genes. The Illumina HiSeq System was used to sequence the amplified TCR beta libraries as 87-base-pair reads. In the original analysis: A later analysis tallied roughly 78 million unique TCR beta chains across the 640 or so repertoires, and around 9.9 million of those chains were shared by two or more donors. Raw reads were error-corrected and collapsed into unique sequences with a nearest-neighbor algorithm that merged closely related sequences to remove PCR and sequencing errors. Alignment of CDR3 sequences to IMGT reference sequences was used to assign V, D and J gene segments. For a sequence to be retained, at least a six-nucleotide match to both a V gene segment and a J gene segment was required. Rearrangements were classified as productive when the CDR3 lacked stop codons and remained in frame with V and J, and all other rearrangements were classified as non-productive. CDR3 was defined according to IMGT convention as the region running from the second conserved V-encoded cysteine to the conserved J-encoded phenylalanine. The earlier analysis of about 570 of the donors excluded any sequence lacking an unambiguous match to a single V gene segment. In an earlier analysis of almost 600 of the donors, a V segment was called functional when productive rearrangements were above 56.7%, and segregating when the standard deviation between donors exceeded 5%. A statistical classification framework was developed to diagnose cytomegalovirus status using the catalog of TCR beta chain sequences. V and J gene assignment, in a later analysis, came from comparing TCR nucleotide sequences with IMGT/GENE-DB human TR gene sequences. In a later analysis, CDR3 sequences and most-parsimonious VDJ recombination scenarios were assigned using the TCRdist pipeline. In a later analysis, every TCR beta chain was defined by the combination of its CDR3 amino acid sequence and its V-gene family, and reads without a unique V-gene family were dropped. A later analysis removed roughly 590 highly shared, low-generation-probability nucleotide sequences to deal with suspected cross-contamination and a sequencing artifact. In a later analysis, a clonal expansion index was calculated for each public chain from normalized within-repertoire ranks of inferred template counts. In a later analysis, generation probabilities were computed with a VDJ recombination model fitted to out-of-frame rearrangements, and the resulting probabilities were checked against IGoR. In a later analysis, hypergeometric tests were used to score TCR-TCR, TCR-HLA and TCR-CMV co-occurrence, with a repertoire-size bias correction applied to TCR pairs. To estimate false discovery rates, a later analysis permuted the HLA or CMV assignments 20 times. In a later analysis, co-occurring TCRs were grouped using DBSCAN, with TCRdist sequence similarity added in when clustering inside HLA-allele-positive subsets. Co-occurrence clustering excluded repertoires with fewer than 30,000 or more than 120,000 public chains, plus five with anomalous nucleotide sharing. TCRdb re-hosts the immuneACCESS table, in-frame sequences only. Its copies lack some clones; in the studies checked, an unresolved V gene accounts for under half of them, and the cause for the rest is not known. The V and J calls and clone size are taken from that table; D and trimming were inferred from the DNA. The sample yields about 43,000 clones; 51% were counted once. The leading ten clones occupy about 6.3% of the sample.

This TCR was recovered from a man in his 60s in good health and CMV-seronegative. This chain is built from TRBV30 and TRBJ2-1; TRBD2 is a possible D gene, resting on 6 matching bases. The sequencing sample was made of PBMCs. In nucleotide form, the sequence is TGTGCCTGCCCAGCGGGCTCCTACAATGAGCAGTTCTTC. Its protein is CACPAGSYNEQFF. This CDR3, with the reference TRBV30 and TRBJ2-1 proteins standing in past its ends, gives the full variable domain SQTIHQWPATLVQPVGSPLSLECTVEGTSNPNLYWYRQAAGRGLQLLFYSVGIGQISSEVPQNLSASRPQDRQFILSSKKLLLSDSGFYLCACPAGSYNEQFFGPGTRLTVL.